The present entry profiles one T cell receptor (beta chain) with its context. Its antigen is unknown. The sample has other DNA sequences that encode this CDR3 too. Each sorted subset replicate got 200 ng genomic DNA, about 33,000 genomes. Method: immunoSEQ multiplex PCR; TCRdb's copy keeps in-frame clones and lacks some. Of 2 million or so clones listed, 85% to 95% were seen once; the top ten hold about 0.13%. These data are taken from a study of shared clonotypes between healthy human individuals. General study findings and limits: When compared with the clonotypes that were shared by all four sorted-subset donors, the non-shared clonotypes turned out to have lower generation probabilities. Naive subsets typically showed greater estimated richness than memory subsets.

This CDR3 has 11 residues. Germline V gene lookup returns CDR1 SGHNT and CDR2 YYREEE (reference sequence). V was trimmed by 3 bases and J by 7 bases, leaving 7 bases between them. This clonotype was sampled from a young man in good health. This chain joins TRBV5-4 and TRBJ1-2; D gene unclear. Sequenced material: naive CD4+ T cells sorted from blood. Subset meaning: CD45RA+ positively selected. Here the CDR3 DNA reads TGTGCCAGCAGCTCAGGTGGTGGCTACACCTTC. Protein: CASSSGGGYTF.